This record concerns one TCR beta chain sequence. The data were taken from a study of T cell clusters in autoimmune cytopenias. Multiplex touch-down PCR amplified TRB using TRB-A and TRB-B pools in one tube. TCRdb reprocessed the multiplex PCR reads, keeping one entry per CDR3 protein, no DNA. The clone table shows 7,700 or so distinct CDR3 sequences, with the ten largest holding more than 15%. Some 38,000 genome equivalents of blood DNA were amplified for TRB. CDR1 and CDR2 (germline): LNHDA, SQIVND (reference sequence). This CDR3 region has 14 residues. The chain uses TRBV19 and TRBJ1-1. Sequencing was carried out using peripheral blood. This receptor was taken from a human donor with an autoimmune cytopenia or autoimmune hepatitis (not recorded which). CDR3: CASSIVRQNTEAFF.